The following is a T cell receptor (beta chain) sequence with its context. Its specificity is unknown. The CDR3 sequence is 17 residues long. The V gene's germline CDR1 is SEHNR and CDR2 FQNEAQ (reference sequence). V gave up 4 bases and J gave up 10 bases; unmatched junction bases: 17. The data originate from a study of post-analysis software for immune sequencing data. About the research overall: Progressive-relapsing, secondary progressive and relapsing-remitting multiple sclerosis were among the disease courses included. The study's findings and limits: TRBV5-6, TRBV5-1 and TRBV20-1 were among four or five TRBV segments more frequent in patients than controls. By F measure, samples from a shared preparation batch strongly co-clustered. Multiple sclerosis patients showed significantly lower normalized Chao1 diversity than controls did.

Included in the TCR beta cDNA libraries were unique molecular identifiers. TCRdb called the PCR reads again in MiXCR, with one record for every CDR3 protein. The sample has approximately 730,000 distinct CDR3 sequences; less than 35% are singletons. The sequenced sample was blood. This sequence originates from a girl aged 10 to 17 with multiple sclerosis. V and J are TRBV7-9 and TRBJ2-1; 9 bases match TRBD2. CDR3 region: CASSSGALAGNLMEQFF. In nucleotides, the CDR3 is TGTGCCAGCAGCTCAGGGGCCCTAGCGGGAAATTTAATGGAGCAGTTCTTC.